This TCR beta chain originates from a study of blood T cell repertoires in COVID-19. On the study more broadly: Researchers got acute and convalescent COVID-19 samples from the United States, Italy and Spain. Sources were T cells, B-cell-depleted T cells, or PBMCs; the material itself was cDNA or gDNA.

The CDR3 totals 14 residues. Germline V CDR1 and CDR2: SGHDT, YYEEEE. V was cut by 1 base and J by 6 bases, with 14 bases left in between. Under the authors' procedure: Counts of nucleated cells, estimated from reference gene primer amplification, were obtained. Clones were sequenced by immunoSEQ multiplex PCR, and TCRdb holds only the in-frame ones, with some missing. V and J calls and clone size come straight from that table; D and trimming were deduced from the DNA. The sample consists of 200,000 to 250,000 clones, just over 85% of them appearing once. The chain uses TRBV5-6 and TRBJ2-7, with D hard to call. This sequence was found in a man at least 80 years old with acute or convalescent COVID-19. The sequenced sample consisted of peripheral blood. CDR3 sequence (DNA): TGTGCCAGCAGCTTGTACTGGGTTGGCGGCGAGCAGTACTTC. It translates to CASSLYWVGGEQYF.